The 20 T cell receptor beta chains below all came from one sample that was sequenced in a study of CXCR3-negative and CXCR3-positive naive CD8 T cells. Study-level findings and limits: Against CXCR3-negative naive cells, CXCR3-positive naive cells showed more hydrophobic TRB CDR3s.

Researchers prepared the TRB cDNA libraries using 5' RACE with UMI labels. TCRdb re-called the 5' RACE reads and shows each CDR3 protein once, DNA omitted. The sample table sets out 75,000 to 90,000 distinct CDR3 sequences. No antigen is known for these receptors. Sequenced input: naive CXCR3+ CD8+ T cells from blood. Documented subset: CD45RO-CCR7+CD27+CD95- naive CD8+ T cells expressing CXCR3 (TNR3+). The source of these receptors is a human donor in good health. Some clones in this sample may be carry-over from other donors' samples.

The CDR3 loop is CASSQDNSGSFYEQYF. The chain uses TRBV4-3 and TRBJ2-7; the D call from TCRdb, TRBD2, cannot be confirmed without DNA. The CDR3 has 16 amino acids. Germline-derived CDR1 and CDR2 are LGHNA and YSLEER.

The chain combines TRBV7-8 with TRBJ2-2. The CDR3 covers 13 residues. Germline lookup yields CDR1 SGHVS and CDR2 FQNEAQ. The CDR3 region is CASSPVGTGELFF. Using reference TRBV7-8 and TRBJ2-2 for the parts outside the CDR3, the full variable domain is GAGVSQSPRYKVAKRGQDVALRCDPISGHVSLFWYQQALGQGPEFLTYFQNEAQLDKSGLPSDRFFAERPEGSVSTLKIQRTQQEDSAVYLCASSPVGTGELFFGEGSRLTVL.

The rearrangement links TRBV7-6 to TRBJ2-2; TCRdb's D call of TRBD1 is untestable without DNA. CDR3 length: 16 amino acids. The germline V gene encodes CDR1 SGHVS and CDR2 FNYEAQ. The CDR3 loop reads CASSSPGTGGSGELFF. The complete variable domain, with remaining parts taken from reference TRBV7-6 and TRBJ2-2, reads GAGVSQSPRYKVTKRGQDVALRCDPISGHVSLYWYRQALGQGPEFLTYFNYEAQQDKSGLPNDRFSAERPEGSISTLTIQRTEQRDSAMYRCASSSPGTGGSGELFFGEGSRLTVL.

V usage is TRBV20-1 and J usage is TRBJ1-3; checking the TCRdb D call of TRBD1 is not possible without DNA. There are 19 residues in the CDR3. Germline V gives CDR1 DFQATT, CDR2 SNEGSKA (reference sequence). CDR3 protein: CSAPHPHPLSVATGNTIYF.

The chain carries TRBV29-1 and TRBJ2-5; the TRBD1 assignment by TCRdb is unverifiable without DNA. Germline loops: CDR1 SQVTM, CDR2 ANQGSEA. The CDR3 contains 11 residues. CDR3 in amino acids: CSLGTSETQYF.

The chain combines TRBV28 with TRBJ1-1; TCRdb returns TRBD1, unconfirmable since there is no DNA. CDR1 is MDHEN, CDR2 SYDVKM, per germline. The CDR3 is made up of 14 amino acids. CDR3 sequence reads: CASSLGGRGTEAFF.

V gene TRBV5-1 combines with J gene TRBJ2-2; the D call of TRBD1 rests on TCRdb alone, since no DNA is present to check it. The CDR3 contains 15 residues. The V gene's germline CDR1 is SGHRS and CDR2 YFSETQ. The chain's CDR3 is CASGVGGPDTGELFF.

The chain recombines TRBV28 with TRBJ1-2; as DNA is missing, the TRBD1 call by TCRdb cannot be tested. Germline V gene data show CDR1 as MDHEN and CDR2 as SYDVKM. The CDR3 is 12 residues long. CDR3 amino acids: CASSLSGEGYTF.

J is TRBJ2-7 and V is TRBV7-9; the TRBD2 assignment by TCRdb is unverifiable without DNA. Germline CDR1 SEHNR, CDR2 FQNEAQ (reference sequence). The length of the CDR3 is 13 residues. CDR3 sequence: CAGGLAASYEQYF.

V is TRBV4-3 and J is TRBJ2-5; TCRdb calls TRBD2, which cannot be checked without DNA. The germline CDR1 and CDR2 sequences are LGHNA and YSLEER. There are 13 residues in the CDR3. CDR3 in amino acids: CASSWTSRETQYF.

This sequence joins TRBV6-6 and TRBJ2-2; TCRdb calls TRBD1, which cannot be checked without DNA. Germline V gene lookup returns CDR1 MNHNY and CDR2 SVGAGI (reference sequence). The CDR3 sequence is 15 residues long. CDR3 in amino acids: CASSYSDRESGELFF.

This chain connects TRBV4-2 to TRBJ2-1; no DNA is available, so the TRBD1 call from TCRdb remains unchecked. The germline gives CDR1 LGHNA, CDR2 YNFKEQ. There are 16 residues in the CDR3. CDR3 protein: CASSRHGGNKYNEQFF.

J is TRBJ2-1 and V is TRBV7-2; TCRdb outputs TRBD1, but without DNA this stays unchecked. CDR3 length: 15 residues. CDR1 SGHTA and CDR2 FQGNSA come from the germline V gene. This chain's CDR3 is CASSSVAGGKGEQFF.

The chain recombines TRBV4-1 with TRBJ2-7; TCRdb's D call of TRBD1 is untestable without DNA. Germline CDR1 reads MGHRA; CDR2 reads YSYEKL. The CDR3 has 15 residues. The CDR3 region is CASSQASGQPYEQYF.

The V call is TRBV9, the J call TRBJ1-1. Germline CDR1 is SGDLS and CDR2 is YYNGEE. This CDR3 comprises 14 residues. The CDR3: CASNALTRSTEAFF.

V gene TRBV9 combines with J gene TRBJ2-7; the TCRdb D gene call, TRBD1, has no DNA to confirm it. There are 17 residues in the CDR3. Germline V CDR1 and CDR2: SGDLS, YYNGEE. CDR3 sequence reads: CASSVGERQGNSYEQYF.

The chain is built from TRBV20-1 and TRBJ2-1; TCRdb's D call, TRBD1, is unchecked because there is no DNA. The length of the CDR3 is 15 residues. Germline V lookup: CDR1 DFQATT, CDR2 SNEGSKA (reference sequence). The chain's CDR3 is CSAREGGADYNEQFF.

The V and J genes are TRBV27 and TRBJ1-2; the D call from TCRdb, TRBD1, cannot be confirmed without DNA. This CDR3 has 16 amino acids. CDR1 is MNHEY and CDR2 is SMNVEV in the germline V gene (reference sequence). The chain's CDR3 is CASSLRGSGTAYGYTF.

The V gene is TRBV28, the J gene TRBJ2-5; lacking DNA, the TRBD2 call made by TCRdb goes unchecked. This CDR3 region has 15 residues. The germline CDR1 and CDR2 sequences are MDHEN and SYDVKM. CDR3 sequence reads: CASSLSPDRQETQYF.

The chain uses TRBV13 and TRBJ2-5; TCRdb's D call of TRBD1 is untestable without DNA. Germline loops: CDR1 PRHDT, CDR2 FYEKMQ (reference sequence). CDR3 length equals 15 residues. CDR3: CASRVRGESQETQYF.